This T cell receptor beta chain was obtained from a study of shared T cell receptors in the human thymus (dated by TCRdb to 2020 to 2022). As for the study more broadly: The study examined how self-reactive, shared T-cell receptor alpha chains are generated in the human thymus.

The CDR3 goes from the cysteine to the phenylalanine over 14 residues. Left in the record is the CDR3 DNA by itself, 42 bases read in frame from the first base. Reading the germline V gene gives CDR1 MNHNS and CDR2 SASEGT. Trimming costs V 4 bases and J 5 bases, and their ends lie 12 bases apart. Concerning this clone itself: Its recognized antigen is unknown. Base qualities are not at hand, and no much larger clone is one base apart.

Library preparation employed the immunoSEQ multiplex PCR assay. This immuneACCESS table, as held by TCRdb, lists in-frame sequences with V and J called but not all clones. Of the missing ones, under half trace to an unresolved V gene in checked studies; the others have no known cause. The sample table holds hundreds of thousands of clones, of which roughly 88% were seen once. The ten largest clones represent around 0.01% of the sample. The data also belong to a second study, concerning human thymus T cells. The second publication reports: Immunologically healthy infants undergoing open corrective cardiac surgery for congenital heart defects in Finland were used as donors. The thymus tissue came from surgical resects taken out during corrective cardiac surgery. Biased V and J gene segment usage appeared to be present in both thymic and peripheral blood repertoires. According to the related research, thymic TCR repertoires were highly overlapping among unrelated individuals. TCR alpha and beta repertoires from roughly 8 infant thymus samples and a few related peripheral blood samples were characterized in the study. Donor ages ranged from roughly 7 to 244 days, and the cohort comprised 5 to 7 male and a couple of female infants. Thymocytes were freed from the tissue by mechanical means and kept at -70 degrees C as pellets of roughly 8.5-31 million cells. Genomic DNA was extracted from frozen cell pellets with a QIAsymphony instrument. The immunoSEQ multiplex PCR assay was used to amplify the TCRB and TCRAD loci from a standardized quantity of quality-controlled genomic DNA. The V(D)J region was spanned by amplicons of a length sufficient to cover the CDR3 and to identify V and J genes. Amplicon sequencing was performed on an Illumina platform through the commercial immunoSEQ service. Corrections for primer bias and sequencing errors followed previously described methods, while TCRAD and TCRB definitions were based on the IMGT database. immunoSEQ Analyzer 3.0 and VDJTools were used for repertoire analysis, which covered basic statistics, V/J segment usage, diversity estimates, rarefaction and pairwise overlap. Diversity was estimated using the Chao1, ChaoE, Efron-Thisted, Shannon and inverse Simpson indices, and was also estimated on datasets down-sampled to the size of the smallest sample. Repertoire overlap was assessed by strict matching of CDR3 nucleotide sequence, V gene and J gene, and clustering was done by Jaccard-based multidimensional scaling. On average, roughly 890,000 unique TCRB clonotypes were obtained from thymus samples, compared with around 78,000 from blood samples.

Sequences were obtained from thymocytes. The clonotype comes from a boy younger than two with a congenital heart defect. Donor details come from another sample of the same person, matched by shared clones. The chain is encoded by TRBV6-1 joined to TRBJ1-5, with TRBD1 as a weak D call on 6 bases. The CDR3 region reads CASSGYRVHQPQHF. The nucleotide sequence is TGTGCCAGCAGTGGCTACAGGGTCCATCAGCCCCAGCATTTT.